This T cell receptor (beta chain) was documented in a study of shared clonotypes between healthy human individuals. The assay was run at deep level. Some clones are missing from TCRdb's copy, which holds only in-frame ones; the method was immunoSEQ multiplex PCR. The sample carries over 2 million clones, 80% to 95% recorded once. Germline CDR1 reads MNHEY; CDR2 reads SMNVEV (reference sequence). Trimming stripped 5 bases from V and 1 base from J, with 8 bases between. There are 13 residues in the CDR3. The count of this clone is one. The chain combines TRBV27 with TRBJ1-1, with D tentatively TRBD1 (5 bases). Material: naive CD4+ T cells from PBMCs. Stated subset: CD45RA+ positively selected. This TCR came from a man aged 18 to 29 in good health. Some clones in this sample may be carry-over from other donors' samples. Here the CDR3 reads CASSDRQNTEAFF. CDR3 nucleotide sequence: TGTGCCAGCAGTGACAGACAGAACACTGAAGCTTTCTTT.